This TCR beta chain emerged from a study of T cells in Graves' hyperthyroidism and ophthalmopathy (dated by TCRdb to about 2019). Notes on the research overall: Peripheral blood was sampled at the time of initial diagnosis, prior to any treatment. TCR V-J signatures able to tell the groups apart were searched for in a discovery cohort of 95 to 100 patients, of whom over 40 had Graves' ophthalmopathy and about 60 had stable Graves' hyperthyroidism. Prospective prediction of ophthalmopathy was tested in an independent validation cohort of fewer than 20 hyperthyroidism patients and 15 to 17 patients who later progressed to ophthalmopathy. The roughly 100 discovery patients were randomly divided into training and test sets at a 7:3 ratio. In several Graves' hyperthyroidism patients, the study also compared T-cell repertoires from thyroid tissue with T-cell repertoires from blood. After blood sampling, hyperthyroidism patients were treated with methimazole at a starting dose of 30 mg daily, and ophthalmopathy patients were treated with high-dose intravenous methylprednisolone. TCR Vbeta CDR3 sequencing of fewer than 150 peripheral blood samples (approximately 44 ophthalmopathy, approximately 80 hyperthyroidism and roughly 17 progressor patients) is reported in the paper. Study-level results and caveats: No statistical method was used to fix the sample size in advance, and group allocation was not hidden from the investigators. Most expanded thyroid clonotypes (frequency above 0.001) were also detected in blood, a finding suggesting that blood repertoires may reflect thyroid immune responses. In cross-validation, a model built on a 13 V-J signature told ophthalmopathy apart from stable hyperthyroidism with 85% to 90% sensitivity and about 81% specificity, and in testing the same model reached 80%/75%. During validation, the model predicted progression to ophthalmopathy a median of around 7 months ahead of onset, with 60% to 71% sensitivity and 72.22% specificity.

Ophthalmopathy patients had moderately to severely active disease, Clinical Activity Score of at least 3, NOSPECS grade of at least 4, and duration under 3 months. Any patient with an uncontrolled infection, another autoimmune disease, pregnancy or lactation was excluded. Diagnoses relied on clinical symptoms, serum thyroxine and TRAb, thyroid ultrasound and orbital computed tomography. PBMCs were isolated from around 10 ml of fresh peripheral blood by Ficoll-Paque density gradient centrifugation. Trizol reagent was used to extract total RNA, and RNA quality was then checked on an Agilent 2100 Bioanalyzer. The TCR beta CDR3 regions were amplified from RNA transcripts. A first-round RT-PCR of the TCR CDR3 used the HTBI primer set with the Qiagen OneStep RT-PCR kit. The libraries were constructed in a second round of multiplex PCR and then size-selected and purified. Sequencing of the libraries was done on an Illumina HiSeq2000 using paired-end 100 bp reads. As for the authors' bioinformatics: SOAPnuke was used to process the raw data, removing reads that contained adapters or uncalled bases, had a mean Phred below 15, or lacked an exact match to the constant primer or identifier. COPE v1.2.5 was used to merge the high-quality paired reads, and each unique nucleotide sequence was defined as a clonotype. MiTCR v1.1 was used to align the clonotypes against IMGT TRBV, TRBD and TRBJ reference segments. The analysis included only V-J combinations with a frequency above 0.0001, which together covered 99% to 99.2% of the repertoires. A TCS score was defined as the ratio of F50 (clonal expansion) to E x V (chaos), with BLOSUM62-based TCRdist applied between CDR3 peptides within each V-J. Welch's t-statistics and random forest reduced 500 to 650 V-J features to 13, which were used in a naive Bayes classifier (R e1071). TCRdb itself trimmed the public reads at Q25 with fastp, ran MiXCR and retained productive beta chains. Entries are consolidated by CDR3 protein sequence, retaining the most common genes and DNA. TCRdb, not the original authors, processed these V and J calls. For this sample the table gives roughly 400,000 distinct CDR3 sequences, of which 11% to 15% were detected only once. The ten largest account for 25% to 30% of the sample.

This clonotype was seen more than once but under ten times. Its recognized antigen is unknown. There are no base qualities to consult, and no much larger clone falls within one base. V and J are trimmed by 4 bases and 8 bases, and the gene matches miss 9 bases of the junction. The CDR3 spans 14 residues, from the cysteine through the phenylalanine. Here the CDR3 DNA is all that survives: 42 bases in frame from base 1. CDR1 and CDR2, looked up from the germline V gene (reference sequence), are SGHNT and YYREEE. The chain employs TRBV5-4 and TRBJ1-2; TRBD1 matches 9 bases in the middle. The sequenced material came from blood. This TCR came from a man between 50 and 59 years old with Graves' ophthalmopathy. The CDR3 region: CASSTGTDRGGYTF. The nucleotides are TGTGCCAGCAGCACAGGGACGGACAGGGGCGGCTACACCTTC.